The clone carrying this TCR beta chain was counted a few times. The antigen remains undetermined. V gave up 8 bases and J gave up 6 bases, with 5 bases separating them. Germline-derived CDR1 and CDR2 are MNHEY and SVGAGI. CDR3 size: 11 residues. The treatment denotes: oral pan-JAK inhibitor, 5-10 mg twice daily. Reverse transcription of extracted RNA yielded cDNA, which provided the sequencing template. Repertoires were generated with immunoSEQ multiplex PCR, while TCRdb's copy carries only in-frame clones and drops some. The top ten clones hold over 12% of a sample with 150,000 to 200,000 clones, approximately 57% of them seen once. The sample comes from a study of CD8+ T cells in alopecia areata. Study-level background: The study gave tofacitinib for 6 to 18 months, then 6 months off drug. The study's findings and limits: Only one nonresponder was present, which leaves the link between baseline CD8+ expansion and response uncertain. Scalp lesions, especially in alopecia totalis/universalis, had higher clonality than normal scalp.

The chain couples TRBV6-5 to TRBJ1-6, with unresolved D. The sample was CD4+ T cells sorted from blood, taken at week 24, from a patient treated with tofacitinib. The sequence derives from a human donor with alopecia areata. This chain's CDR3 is CASQSNSPLHF. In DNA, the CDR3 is TGTGCCAGCCAAAGTAATTCACCCCTCCACTTT.